The clone carrying this T cell receptor beta chain was seen only a few times. The antigen remains undetermined. The sample is drawn from a study of human T cells and chemical hapten exposure. The overall study: Slight differences in pooled library volume were the main source of varying TCR yields across samples.

V was trimmed by 3 bases and J by 5 bases, leaving 12 bases between them. The length of the CDR3 is 13 residues. Germline V gene data show CDR1 as SGHRS and CDR2 as YFSETQ. Original methodology: Samples ranged from about 20,000 to 700,000 TCRs, with a median of about 96,000. TCRdb reprocessed the 5' RACE reads with MiXCR, giving one entry per CDR3 protein. The V and J calls come from TCRdb's annotation, not from the publication. The data contain 81,000 or so distinct CDR3 sequences, 6% to 8.5% of them singletons. General study points: Sensitizing with DPC caused no change in TCRs above 1 in 1000 frequency.

Unseparated into fractions, whole blood served as the source from which total RNA was extracted. This sequence joins TRBV5-1 and TRBJ2-7; TRBD1 is a possible D gene (5 bases). The receptor was isolated from a male donor in good health. The CDR3 protein is CASSYGGADEQYF. DNA for the CDR3: TGCGCCAGCAGCTACGGTGGGGCGGACGAGCAGTACTTC. The variable domain in full, with the rest retrieved from reference TRBV5-1 and TRBJ2-7, is KAGVTQTPRYLIKTRGQQVTLSCSPISGHRSVSWYQQTPGQGLQFLFEYFSETQRNKGNFPGRFSGRQFSNSRSEMNVSTLELGDSALYLCASSYGGADEQYFGPGTRLTVT.